The 10 T cell receptor beta chains presented below share a single source sample, sequenced in a study of blood T cells in healthy people across ages. Primed by a sample-barcoded 5' primer and a J-beta primer mix, a second PCR proceeded for 7 to 11 cycles. TCRdb passed the 5' RACE reads through MiXCR, listing each CDR3 protein once. The table lists hundreds of thousands of distinct CDR3 sequences, 44% of them singletons. The sample taken for sequencing was blood. The receptors originated from a man aged 60-69 years in good health.

This clonotype was counted only a few times. The chain employs TRBV7-2 and TRBJ1-5, with D unresolved. This CDR3 is built from 15 residues. CDR1 is SGHTA, CDR2 FQGNSA, per germline. Trimming took 3 bases from V and 5 from J, leaving 14 bases between them. DNA of the CDR3: TGTGCCAGCAGCTTCTCGGGGAAGAGAGATCAGCCCCAGCATTTT. Translated: CASSFSGKRDQPQHF.

This clonotype was detected a few times. This chain joins TRBV5-1 and TRBJ1-1; D gene uncertain. The CDR3 extends over 14 amino acids. The V and J ends lost 1 base and 1 base respectively, with 8 bases between them. Germline lookup yields CDR1 SGHRS and CDR2 YFSETQ. CDR3 protein: CASSLFEGNTEAFF. The CDR3 nucleotides read TGCGCCAGCAGCTTGTTCGAGGGGAACACTGAAGCTTTCTTT.

This clonotype has ten or more counts. The V call is TRBV18, the J call TRBJ1-2, with no clear D. CDR3 length: 15 amino acids. The germline gives CDR1 KGHSH, CDR2 LQKENI. The V and J ends lost 3 bases and 0 bases respectively, with 11 bases between them. The CDR3 nucleotides read TGTGCCAGCTCACCCCGGGCAGACTCTAACTATGGCTACACCTTC. Translating gives CASSPRADSNYGYTF.

V is TRBV7-2 and J is TRBJ1-5; D is unclear. Germline V gives CDR1 SGHTA, CDR2 FQGNSA. This CDR3 has 13 residues. V lost 5 bases and J 7 bases, leaving 12 bases between the germline ends. The CDR3 loop is CASSPWAEQPQHF. CDR3 bases: TGTGCCAGCAGCCCTTGGGCGGAACAGCCCCAGCATTTT.

This clonotype turned up a few times. The rearrangement links TRBV9 to TRBJ2-1; D not resolved. V lost 4 bases and J lost 0, with 14 bases in between. The length of the CDR3 is 16 residues. In germline, CDR1 is SGDLS, CDR2 YYNGEE. The CDR3, as DNA: TGTGCCAGCAGCCCCCGGGTGGGTTTCTCCTACAATGAGCAGTTCTTC. Translation gives CASSPRVGFSYNEQFF.

V and J are TRBV6-5 and TRBJ1-6; a weak D match, TRBD1 (5 bases). The V end lost 5 bases, the J end lost 0 bases, and 11 bases lay between the germline ends. The CDR3 length is 16 residues. CDR1 is MNHEY, CDR2 SVGAGI, per germline. This CDR3 is CASSLDGGSYNSPLHF. DNA of the CDR3: TGTGCCAGCAGTCTTGACGGGGGCTCCTATAATTCACCCCTCCACTTT.

In the case of this clonotype: With a much larger clone just one base away, this may be a read error. This sequence joins TRBV11-3 and TRBJ2-3; 10 bases fit TRBD2. The CDR3 is 16 amino acids. V lost 5 bases to trimming and J lost 10 bases; unmatched junction nucleotides: 15. CDR1 is SGHNT, CDR2 YENEEA, per germline. CDR3 in DNA: TGTGCCAGCAGCCCAGGACTAGCGGAGGGAAGGGATGCGCAGTATTTT. Its protein is CASSPGLAEGRDAQYF.

The rearrangement links TRBV5-1 to TRBJ2-5; D ambiguous. Germline assignment: CDR1 SGHRS and CDR2 YFSETQ. The ends were cut back, 0 bases at V and 1 base at J, with 10 bases in the middle. The CDR3 length is 15 residues. This chain's CDR3 is CASSLGARIQETQYF. The CDR3 nucleotides are TGCGCCAGCAGCTTGGGGGCACGAATCCAAGAGACCCAGTACTTC.

J is TRBJ2-7 and V is TRBV7-2; 10 bases line up with TRBD2. Germline-derived CDR1 and CDR2 are SGHTA and FQGNSA. The J segment lost 0 bases and the V segment lost 1 base, leaving 9 bases of the junction unmatched. The CDR3 is 18 amino acids. CDR3 nucleotides: TGTGCCAGCAGCTTAGGGTGGCTAGCGGGGGCTTCCTCCTACGAGCAGTACTTC. Encoded protein: CASSLGWLAGASSYEQYF.

J is TRBJ1-2 and V is TRBV6-2 or TRBV6-3, with D possibly matching TRBD1 (6 bases). Per the germline V gene, CDR1 is MNHEY and CDR2 is SVGEGT. Trimming shortened V by 4 bases and J by 0 bases, and 18 bases separated the two germline ends. The CDR3 runs to 17 residues. The CDR3 sequence is CASSSQGIRIANYGYTF. CDR3 bases: TGTGCCAGCAGTTCGCAGGGGATCCGTATAGCTAACTATGGCTACACCTTC.